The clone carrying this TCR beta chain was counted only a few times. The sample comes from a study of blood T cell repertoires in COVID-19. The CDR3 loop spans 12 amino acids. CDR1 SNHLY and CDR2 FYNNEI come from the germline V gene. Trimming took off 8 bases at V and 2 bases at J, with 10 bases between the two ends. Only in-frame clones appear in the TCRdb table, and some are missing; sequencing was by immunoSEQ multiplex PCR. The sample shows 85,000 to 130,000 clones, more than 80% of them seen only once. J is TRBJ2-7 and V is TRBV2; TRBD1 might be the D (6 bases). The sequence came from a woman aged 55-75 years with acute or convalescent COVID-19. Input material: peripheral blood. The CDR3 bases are TGTGCCAGCGGGACAATCCCCTACGAGCAGTACTTC. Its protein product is CASGTIPYEQYF.